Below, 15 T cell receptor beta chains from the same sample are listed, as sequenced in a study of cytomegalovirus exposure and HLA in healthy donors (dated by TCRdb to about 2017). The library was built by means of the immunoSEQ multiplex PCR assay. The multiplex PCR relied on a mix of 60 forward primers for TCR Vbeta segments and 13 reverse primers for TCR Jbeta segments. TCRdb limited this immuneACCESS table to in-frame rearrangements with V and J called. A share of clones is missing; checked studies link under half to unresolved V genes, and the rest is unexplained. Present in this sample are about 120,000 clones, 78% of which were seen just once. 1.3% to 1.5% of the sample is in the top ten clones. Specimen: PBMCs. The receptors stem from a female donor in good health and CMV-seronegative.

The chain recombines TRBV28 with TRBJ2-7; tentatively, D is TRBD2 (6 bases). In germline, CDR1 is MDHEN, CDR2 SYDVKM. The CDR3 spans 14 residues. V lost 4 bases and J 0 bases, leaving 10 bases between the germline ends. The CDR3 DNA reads TGTGCCAGCAGTTCCTACGGGAGCTCCTACGAGCAGTACTTC. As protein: CASSSYGSSYEQYF.

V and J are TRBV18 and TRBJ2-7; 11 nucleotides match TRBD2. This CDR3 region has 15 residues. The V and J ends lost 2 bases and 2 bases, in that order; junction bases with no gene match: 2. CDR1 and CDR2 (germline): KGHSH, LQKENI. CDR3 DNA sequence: TGTGCCAGCTCACCAGTAGCGGGAGGGCCCTACGAGCAGTACTTC. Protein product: CASSPVAGGPYEQYF.

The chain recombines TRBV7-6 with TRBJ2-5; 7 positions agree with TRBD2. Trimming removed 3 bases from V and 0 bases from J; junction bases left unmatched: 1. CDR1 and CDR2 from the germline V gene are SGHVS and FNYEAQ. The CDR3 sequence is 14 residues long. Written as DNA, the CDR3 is TGTGCCAGCAGCTTCGGGGGGTACCAAGAGACCCAGTACTTC. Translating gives CASSFGGYQETQYF.

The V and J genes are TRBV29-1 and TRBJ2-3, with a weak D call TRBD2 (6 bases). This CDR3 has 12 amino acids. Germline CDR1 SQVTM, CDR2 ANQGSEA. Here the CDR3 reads CVPAGMGDTQYF. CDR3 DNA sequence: TGCGTACCGGCGGGGATGGGGGATACGCAGTATTTT.

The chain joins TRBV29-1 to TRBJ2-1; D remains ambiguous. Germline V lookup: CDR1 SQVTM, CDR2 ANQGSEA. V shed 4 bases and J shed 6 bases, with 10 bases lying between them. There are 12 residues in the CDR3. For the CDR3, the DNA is TGCAGCGTTGGAAAGCAAACCAATGAGCAGTTCTTC. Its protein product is CSVGKQTNEQFF.

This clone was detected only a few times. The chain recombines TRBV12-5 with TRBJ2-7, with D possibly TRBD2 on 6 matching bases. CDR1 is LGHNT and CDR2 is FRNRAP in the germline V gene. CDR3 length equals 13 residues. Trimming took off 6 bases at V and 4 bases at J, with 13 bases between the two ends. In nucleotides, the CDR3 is TGTGCTAGTGGGAGAGGGACTGCATACGAGCAGTACTTC. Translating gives CASGRGTAYEQYF.

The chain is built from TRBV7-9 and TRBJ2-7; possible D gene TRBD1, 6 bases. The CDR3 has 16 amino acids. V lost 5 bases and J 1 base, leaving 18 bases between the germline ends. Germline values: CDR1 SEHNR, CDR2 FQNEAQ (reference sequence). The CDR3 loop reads CASSLRGGQGSYEQYF. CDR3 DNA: TGTGCCAGCAGCCTCAGGGGTGGGCAAGGGTCCTACGAGCAGTACTTC.

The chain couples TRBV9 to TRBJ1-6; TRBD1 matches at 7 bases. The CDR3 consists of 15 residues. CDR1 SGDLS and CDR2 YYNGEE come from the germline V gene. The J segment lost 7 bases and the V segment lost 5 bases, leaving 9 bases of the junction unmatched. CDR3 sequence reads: CASSETGQPNSPLHF. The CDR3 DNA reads TGTGCCAGCAGTGAGACGGGACAGCCGAATTCACCCCTCCACTTT. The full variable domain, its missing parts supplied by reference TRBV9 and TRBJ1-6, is DSGVTQTPKHLITATGQRVTLRCSPRSGDLSVYWYQQSLDQGLQFLIQYYNGEERAKGNILERFSAQQFPDLHSELNLSSLELGDSALYFCASSETGQPNSPLHFGNGTRLTVT.

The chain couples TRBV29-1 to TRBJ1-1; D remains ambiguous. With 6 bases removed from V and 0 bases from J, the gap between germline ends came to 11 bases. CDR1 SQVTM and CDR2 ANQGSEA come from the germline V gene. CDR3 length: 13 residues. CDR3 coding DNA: TGCAGCGTACAGTCCGTTTTGAACACTGAAGCTTTCTTT. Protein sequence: CSVQSVLNTEAFF.

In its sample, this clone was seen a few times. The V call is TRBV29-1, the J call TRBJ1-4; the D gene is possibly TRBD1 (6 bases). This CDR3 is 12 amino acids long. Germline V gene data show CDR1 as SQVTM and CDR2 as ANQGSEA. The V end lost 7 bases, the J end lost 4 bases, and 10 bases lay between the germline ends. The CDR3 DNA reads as TGCAGCGCACAGGGCCTTAATGAAAAACTGTTTTTT. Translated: CSAQGLNEKLFF.

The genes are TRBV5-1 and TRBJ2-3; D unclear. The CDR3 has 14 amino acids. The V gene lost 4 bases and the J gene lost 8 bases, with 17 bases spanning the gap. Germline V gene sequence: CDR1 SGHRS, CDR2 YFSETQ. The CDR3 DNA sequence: TGCGCCAGCAGCCAAACGACGGAGACCGGTACGCAGTATTTT. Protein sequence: CASSQTTETGTQYF.

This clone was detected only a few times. The CDR3 loop is CASSYTPGGGRYEQYF. In DNA form, the CDR3 reads TGTGCCAGCAGTTACACCCCTGGCGGGGGCCGGTACGAGCAGTACTTC. The rearrangement links TRBV6-5 to TRBJ2-7, with D perhaps TRBD2 (7 bases). The ends were cut back, 2 bases at V and 4 bases at J, with 18 bases in the middle. Germline V gives CDR1 MNHEY, CDR2 SVGAGI. This CDR3 has 16 amino acids.

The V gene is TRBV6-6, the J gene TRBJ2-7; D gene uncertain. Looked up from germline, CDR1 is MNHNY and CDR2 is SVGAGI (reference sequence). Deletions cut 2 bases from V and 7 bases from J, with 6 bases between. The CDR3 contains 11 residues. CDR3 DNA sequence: TGTGCCAGCAGTTACCTCGGGGAGCAGTACTTC. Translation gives CASSYLGEQYF.

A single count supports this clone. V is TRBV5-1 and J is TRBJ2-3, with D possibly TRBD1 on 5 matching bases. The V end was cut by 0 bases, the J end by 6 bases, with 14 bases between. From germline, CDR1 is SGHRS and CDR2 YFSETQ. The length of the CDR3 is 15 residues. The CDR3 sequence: CASSLEGRSIDTQYF. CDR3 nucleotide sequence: TGCGCCAGCAGCTTGGAGGGGCGGAGCATCGATACGCAGTATTTT.

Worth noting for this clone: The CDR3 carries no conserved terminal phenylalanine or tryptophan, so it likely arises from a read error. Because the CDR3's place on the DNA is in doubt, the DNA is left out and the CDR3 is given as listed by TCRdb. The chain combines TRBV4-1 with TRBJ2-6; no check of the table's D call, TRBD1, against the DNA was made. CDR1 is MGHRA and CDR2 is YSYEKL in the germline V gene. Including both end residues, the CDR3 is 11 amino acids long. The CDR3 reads CASSQGDDRGL.